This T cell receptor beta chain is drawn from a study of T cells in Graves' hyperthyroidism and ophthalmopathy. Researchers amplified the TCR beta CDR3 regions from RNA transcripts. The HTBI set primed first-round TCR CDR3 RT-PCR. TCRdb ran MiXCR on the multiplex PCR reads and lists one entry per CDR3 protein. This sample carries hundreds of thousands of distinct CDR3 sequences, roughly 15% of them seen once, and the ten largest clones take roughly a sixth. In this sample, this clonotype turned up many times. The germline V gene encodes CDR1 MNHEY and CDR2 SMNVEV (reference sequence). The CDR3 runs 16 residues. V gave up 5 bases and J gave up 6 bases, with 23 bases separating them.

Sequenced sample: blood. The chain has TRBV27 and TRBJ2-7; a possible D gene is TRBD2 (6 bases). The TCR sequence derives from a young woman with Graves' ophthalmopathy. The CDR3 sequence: CASSLTFQGGLREQYF. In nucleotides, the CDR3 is TGTGCCAGCAGTCTAACTTTCCAGGGAGGACTACGCGAGCAGTACTTC.